This record looks at one TCR beta chain sequence and its context. Its antigen is unknown. The donors, nominally healthy at sampling, likely had unrecorded immune exposures. This sample is drawn from a study of cytomegalovirus exposure and HLA in healthy donors. Broader study findings: Of the V segments, some could not be distinguished, including TRBV6-2 and TRBV6-3, and were excluded. Reports described diagnosis of cytomegalovirus status by the classifier as highly specific and sensitive. In a later analysis, at a false discovery rate of 0.05, 16,951 TCR beta sequences matched HLA alleles.

PCR used 60 Vbeta primers and 13 Jbeta primers. TCRdb keeps only in-frame clones here, not all; method: immunoSEQ multiplex PCR. The sample yields 55,000 to 70,000 clones, about 61% seen once. The germline gives CDR1 LNHDA, CDR2 SQIVND (reference sequence). This CDR3 region has 16 residues. V dropped 4 bases and J dropped 3; count of bases not matched to a gene: 9. The chain recombines TRBV19 with TRBJ2-3, with 8 bases aligning to TRBD2. The sequencing input was PBMCs. The source of this sequence is a woman aged 50 to 65 in good health and CMV-seronegative. In DNA, the CDR3 is TGTGCCAGTAGTACACGGATAACGGGGGGGACAGATACGCAGTATTTT. It encodes CASSTRITGGTDTQYF.